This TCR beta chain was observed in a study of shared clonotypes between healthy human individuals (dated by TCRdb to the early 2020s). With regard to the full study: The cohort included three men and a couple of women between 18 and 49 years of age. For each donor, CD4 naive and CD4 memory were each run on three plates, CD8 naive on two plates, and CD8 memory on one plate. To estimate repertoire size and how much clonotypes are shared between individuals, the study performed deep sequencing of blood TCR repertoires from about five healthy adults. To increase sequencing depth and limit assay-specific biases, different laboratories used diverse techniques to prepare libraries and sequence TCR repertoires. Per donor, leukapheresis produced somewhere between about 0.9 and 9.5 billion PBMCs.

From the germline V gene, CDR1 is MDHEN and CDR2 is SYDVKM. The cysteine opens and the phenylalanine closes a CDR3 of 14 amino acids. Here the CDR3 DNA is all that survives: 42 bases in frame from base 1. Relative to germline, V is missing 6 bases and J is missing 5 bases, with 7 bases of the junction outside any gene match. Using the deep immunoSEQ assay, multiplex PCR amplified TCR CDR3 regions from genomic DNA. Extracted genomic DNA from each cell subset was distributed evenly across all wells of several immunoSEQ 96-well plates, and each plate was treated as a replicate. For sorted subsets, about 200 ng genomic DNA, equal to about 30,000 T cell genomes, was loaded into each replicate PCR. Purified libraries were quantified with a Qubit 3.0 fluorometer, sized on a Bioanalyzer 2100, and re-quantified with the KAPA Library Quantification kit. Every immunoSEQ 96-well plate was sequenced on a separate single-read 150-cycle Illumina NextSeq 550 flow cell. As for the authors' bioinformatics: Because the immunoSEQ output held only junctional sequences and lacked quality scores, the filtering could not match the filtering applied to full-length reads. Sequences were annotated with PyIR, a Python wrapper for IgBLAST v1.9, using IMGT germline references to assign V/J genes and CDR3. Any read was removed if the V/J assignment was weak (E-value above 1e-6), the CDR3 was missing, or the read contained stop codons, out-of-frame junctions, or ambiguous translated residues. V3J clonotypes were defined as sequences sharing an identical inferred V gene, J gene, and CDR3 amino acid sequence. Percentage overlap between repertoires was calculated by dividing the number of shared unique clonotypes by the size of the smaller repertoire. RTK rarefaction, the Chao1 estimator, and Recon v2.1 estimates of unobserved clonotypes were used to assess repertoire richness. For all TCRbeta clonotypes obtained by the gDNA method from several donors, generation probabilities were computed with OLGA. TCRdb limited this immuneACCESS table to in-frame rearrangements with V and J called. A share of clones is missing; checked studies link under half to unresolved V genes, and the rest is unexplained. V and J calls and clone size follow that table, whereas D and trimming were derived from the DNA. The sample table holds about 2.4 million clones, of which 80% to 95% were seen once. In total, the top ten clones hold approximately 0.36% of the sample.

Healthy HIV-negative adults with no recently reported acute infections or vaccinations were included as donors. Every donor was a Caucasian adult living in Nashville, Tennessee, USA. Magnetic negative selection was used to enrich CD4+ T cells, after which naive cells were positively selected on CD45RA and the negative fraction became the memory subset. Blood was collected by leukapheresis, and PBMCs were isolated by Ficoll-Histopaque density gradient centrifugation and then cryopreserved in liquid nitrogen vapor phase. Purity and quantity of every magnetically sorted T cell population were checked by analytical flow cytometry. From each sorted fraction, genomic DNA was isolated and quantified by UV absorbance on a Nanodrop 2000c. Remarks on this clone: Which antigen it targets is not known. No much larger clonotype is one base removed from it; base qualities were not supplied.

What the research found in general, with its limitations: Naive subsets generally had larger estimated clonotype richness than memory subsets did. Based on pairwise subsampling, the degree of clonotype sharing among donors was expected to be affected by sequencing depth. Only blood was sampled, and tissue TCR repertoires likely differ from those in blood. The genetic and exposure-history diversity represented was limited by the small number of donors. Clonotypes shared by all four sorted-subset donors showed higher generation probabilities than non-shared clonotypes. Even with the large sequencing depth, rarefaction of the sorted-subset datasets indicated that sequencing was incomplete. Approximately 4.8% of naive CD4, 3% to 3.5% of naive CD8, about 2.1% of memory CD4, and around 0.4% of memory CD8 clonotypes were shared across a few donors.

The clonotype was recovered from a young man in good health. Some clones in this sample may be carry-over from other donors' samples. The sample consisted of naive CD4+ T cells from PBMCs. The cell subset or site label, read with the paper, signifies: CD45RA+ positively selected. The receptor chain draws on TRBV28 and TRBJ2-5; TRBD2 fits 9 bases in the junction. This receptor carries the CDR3 CASRASGRSETQYF. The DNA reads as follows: TGTGCCAGCAGGGCCAGCGGGAGGAGCGAGACCCAGTACTTC. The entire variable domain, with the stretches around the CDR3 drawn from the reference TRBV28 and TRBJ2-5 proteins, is DVKVTQSSRYLVKRTGEKVFLECVQDMDHENMFWYRQDPGLGLRLIYFSYDVKMKEKGDIPEGYSVSREKKERFSLILESASTNQTSMYLCASRASGRSETQYFGPGTRLLVL.